The entry below describes one TCR beta chain. This clonotype has a count of ten or more. The specificity of this receptor is unknown. The sample holds no much larger clone one base away, and base qualities are not on file. The data were taken from a study of regulatory T cells in long-lasting Graves disease (dated by TCRdb to the early 2020s). Regarding the complete study: Newly diagnosed Graves' disease patients had taken antithyroid drugs for less than 3 months. Patients with persistent Graves' disease were compared with patients with newly diagnosed Graves' disease using TCR sequencing and RNA sequencing of peripheral blood. The study was registered as a clinical trial and conducted in China. TCR sequencing covered approximately 13 persistent and some 20 newly diagnosed Graves' disease patients, some 33 samples in total.

CDR1 SGHTA and CDR2 FQGTGA are derived from the germline V gene. V sheds 2 bases and J sheds 4 bases, leaving 8 bases between their ends. From cysteine to phenylalanine, the CDR3 is 13 amino acids long. The CDR3 DNA has 39 bases and is translated from base 1. The time point label of this sample denotes: newly diagnosed GD, antithyroid drugs for less than 3 months. For both TCR sequencing and RNA sequencing, RNA was extracted from PBMCs in TRIzol. Graves' disease was diagnosed according to American Thyroid Association guidelines. Patients for the study were recruited at an endocrinology department in Xi'an, China. Each patient gave 9 to 10 milliliters of peripheral blood, collected in an EDTA anticoagulant tube. Ficoll Paque Plus density gradient separation was used to isolate PBMCs, and no additional T cell sorting was done. An Agilent 2100 Bioanalyzer and agarose gel were used to check RNA quality, and a NanoDrop 2000 was used to measure RNA concentration.

General conclusions and limits of the study: Sequencing and analysis were limited to the TCR beta chain. The small sample size was acknowledged by the authors as a limitation that may reduce accuracy. Compared with newly diagnosed patients, persistent Graves' disease patients had lower TCR Shannon entropy and fewer highly expanded clones, which suggests clonal expansion. Peripheral blood alone was examined, since thyroid tissue, which constituted the primary lesion, could not be accessed. Preferential use of TRBV28, TRBJ1-2 and TRBJ2-5 was observed in persistent disease, whereas TRBV20-1 and TRBJ2-1 were favored in newly diagnosed disease. Patients with persistent disease shared more public clonotypes (about 2,500) than newly diagnosed patients did (more than 900).

The library was made by multiplex PCR. Data came from an Illumina HiSeq 4000. iRepertoire HTBI primers and Arm-PCR amplification of CDR3 regions were used to construct TCR beta libraries. Before sequencing, the PCR products underwent gel purification. Processing in the source paper ran as follows. Gene usage analysis of CDR3 amino acid clonotypes relied on the approximately 60 TRBV and 12 to 15 TRBJ segments identified across samples. COPE and FqMerger were used to merge filtered high-quality paired reads into contigs. BLAST was used to align contigs to IMGT TRBV, TRBD and TRBJ reference genes, with CDR3 defined following IMGT. Clonotypes above 0.1% frequency were classified as highly expanded clones. Shannon entropy was used to measure repertoire diversity, and the Gini coefficient was used to measure V-J evenness. A clonotype found in more than one individual was treated as public. TCRdb reprocessed the public reads (quality trimming at Q25 with fastp, clone calling with MiXCR) and kept in-frame beta chains. CDR3 protein duplicates are merged, each entry listing the most common genes and DNA. The V and J calls come from TCRdb's annotation, not from the publication. For this sample the table gives roughly 520,000 distinct CDR3 sequences, of which about 12% were detected only once. The ten largest clones take up over 7% of the sample.

These data also featured in a second study, about T cells in Graves' hyperthyroidism and ophthalmopathy. As noted in the second study: Stable Graves' hyperthyroidism was defined as no progression to ophthalmopathy during 18 months of follow-up. Hyperthyroidism patients were newly diagnosed, with disease duration under 2 months, and aged 18 to 65 years. Exclusion was applied to patients with uncontrolled infections, other autoimmune diseases, pregnancy or lactation. Diagnoses were based on clinical symptoms, serum thyroxine and TRAb, thyroid ultrasound and orbital computed tomography. A first-round RT-PCR of the TCR CDR3 used the HTBI primer set with the Qiagen OneStep RT-PCR kit. Blood samples also contained most of the expanded thyroid clonotypes (frequency above 0.001), which suggests that blood repertoires may reflect thyroid immune responses. A model built on a 13 V-J signature distinguished ophthalmopathy from stable hyperthyroidism, reaching approximately 89% sensitivity and 81% to 83% specificity in cross-validation and 80%/75% in testing. In validation, progression to ophthalmopathy was predicted by the model with almost 71% sensitivity and roughly 76% specificity, a median of roughly 6 months before onset. To identify distinguishing TCR V-J signatures, a discovery cohort of roughly 100 patients was used, comprising approximately 40 with Graves' ophthalmopathy and around 60 with stable Graves' hyperthyroidism. Prospective prediction of ophthalmopathy was tested in an independent validation cohort consisting of some 20 hyperthyroidism patients and 15 to 17 patients who later progressed to ophthalmopathy. The approximately 98 discovery patients were randomly divided into training and test sets at a 7:3 ratio. The study also compared thyroid tissue and blood T-cell repertoires from five or six Graves' hyperthyroidism patients. After blood sampling, hyperthyroidism patients were treated with methimazole at a starting dose of 30 mg daily, and ophthalmopathy patients were treated with high-dose intravenous methylprednisolone. Libraries were constructed in a second round of multiplex PCR, after which size selection and purification were performed. The libraries were sequenced on an Illumina HiSeq2000 using paired-end 100 bp reads. SOAPnuke was used to process the raw data, with reads discarded if the reads contained adapters or uncalled bases, had a mean Phred below 15, or lacked an exact constant-primer or identifier match. COPE v1.2.5 was used to merge high-quality paired reads, and clonotypes were defined as unique nucleotide sequences. MiTCR v1.1 was used to align the clonotypes against IMGT TRBV, TRBD and TRBJ reference segments. The analysis was restricted to V-J combinations with a frequency above 0.0001, which together covered roughly 99% of the repertoires. A TCS score was defined as the ratio between F50 (clonal expansion) and ExV (chaos), using BLOSUM62-based TCRdist between CDR3 peptides within each V-J. Welch's t-statistics and random forest reduced around 550 V-J features to 10 to 15, which were used in a naive Bayes classifier (R e1071). No statistical method was used to set the sample size in advance, and investigators knew the group allocation. The paper describes TCR Vbeta CDR3 sequencing of about 140 peripheral blood samples, made up of some 42 ophthalmopathy patients, some 76 hyperthyroidism patients and 17 progressor patients.

The material sequenced was peripheral blood mononuclear cells (PBMCs), taken at new diagnosis, from a patient treated with antithyroid drugs. The TCR was taken from a woman aged 25 to 45 with Graves disease. Donor details come from another sample of the same person, matched by shared clones. The chain uses TRBV7-3 and TRBJ2-5; the D gene could be either TRBD1 or TRBD2, each agreeing at 5 bases. The DNA sequence reads TGTGCCAGCAGCTTACATGGGGGAGAGACCCAGTACTTC. This is translated as CASSLHGGETQYF.